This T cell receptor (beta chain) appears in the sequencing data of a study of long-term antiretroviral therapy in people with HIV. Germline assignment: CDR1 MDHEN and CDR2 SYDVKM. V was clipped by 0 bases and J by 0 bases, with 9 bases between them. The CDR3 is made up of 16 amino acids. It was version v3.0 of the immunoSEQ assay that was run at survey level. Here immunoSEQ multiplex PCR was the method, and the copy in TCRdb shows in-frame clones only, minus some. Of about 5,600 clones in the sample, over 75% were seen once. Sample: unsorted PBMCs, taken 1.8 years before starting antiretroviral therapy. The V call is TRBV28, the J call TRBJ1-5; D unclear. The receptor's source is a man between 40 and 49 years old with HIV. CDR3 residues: CASSLWSSYSNQPQHF. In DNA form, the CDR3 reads TGTGCCAGCAGTTTATGGAGCTCTTATAGCAATCAGCCCCAGCATTTT.